These 15 T cell receptor beta chains share one sample of origin, sequenced in a study of blood T cell repertoires in COVID-19. Sequencing used immunoSEQ multiplex PCR; TCRdb keeps in-frame clones, though not all of them. The sample lists about 270,000 clones; approximately 83% were seen once. Sequencing was performed on peripheral blood. These receptors were taken from a human donor in a cohort sampled during active COVID-19.

This clone occurred once. V and J are TRBV10-3 and TRBJ2-1; TRBD2 is a possible D gene (6 bases). The CDR3 spans 13 residues. Germline CDR1 ENHRY, CDR2 SYGVKD. V shed 4 bases and J shed 7 bases, with 11 bases lying between them. Here the CDR3 DNA reads TGTGCCATCAGTGCCTCGAGCGGGAATGAGCAGTTCTTC. Translated, it gives CAISASSGNEQFF.

The CDR3 loop reads CSVGDSFFEQYF. CDR3 DNA sequence: TGCAGCGTGGGGGACAGTTTCTTCGAGCAGTACTTC. V is TRBV29-1 and J is TRBJ2-7; the match to TRBD1 covers 7 bases. Germline V gene data show CDR1 as SQVTM and CDR2 as ANQGSEA. The ends lost 6 bases at V and 6 bases at J; junction bases unmatched: 8. The CDR3 covers 12 residues.

This chain links TRBV19 with TRBJ2-5; possibly TRBD2 for D (5 bases). V was shortened by 1 base and J by 4 bases, with 10 bases between the two germline ends. Looked up from germline, CDR1 is LNHDA and CDR2 is SQIVND (reference sequence). This CDR3 contains 14 residues. CDR3 sequence reads: CASSIGAGLETQYF. The CDR3 bases are TGTGCCAGTAGTATAGGAGCAGGACTAGAGACCCAGTACTTC.

The chain couples TRBV3-1 (or the pseudogene TRBV3-2) to TRBJ1-2; TRBD1 agrees at 8 bases. The CDR3 is made up of 14 amino acids. Trimming removed 3 bases from V and 7 bases from J; junction bases left unmatched: 7. Germline CDR1 and CDR2: LGHDT and YNNKEL (reference sequence). CDR3 nucleotides: TGTGCCAGCAGCCATCGGACAGGGTTGGGTGGCTACACCTTC. Its protein is CASSHRTGLGGYTF.

The V call is TRBV13, the J call TRBJ2-7, with 7 bases matching TRBD1. This CDR3 contains 14 residues. V dropped 5 bases and J dropped 3; count of bases not matched to a gene: 7. CDR1 is PRHDT and CDR2 is FYEKMQ in the germline V gene (reference sequence). CDR3: CASSIRQGSYEQYF. The CDR3 DNA reads TGTGCCAGCAGCATCCGACAGGGAAGCTACGAGCAGTACTTC.

The chain has TRBV6-2 or TRBV6-3 and TRBJ2-7, with a possible D match to TRBD2 (6 bases). Germline V CDR1 and CDR2: MNHEY, SVGEGT. V was trimmed by 2 bases and J by 2 bases, leaving 19 bases between them. This CDR3 comprises 17 residues. The CDR3 region has the DNA TGTGCCAGCAGTTACACCACGGGTAGCGGTTATACCTACGAGCAGTACTTC. It is translated as CASSYTTGSGYTYEQYF.

The chain combines TRBV2 with TRBJ2-7; no clear D gene. Germline loops: CDR1 SNHLY, CDR2 FYNNEI. Trimming pared 4 bases from V and 1 base from J, leaving 2 bases between. The CDR3 loop spans 11 amino acids. CDR3 protein: CASSASYEQYF. The CDR3 coding sequence is TGTGCCAGCAGTGCTTCCTACGAGCAGTACTTC.

J is TRBJ2-7 and V is TRBV18; 8 bases are a match to TRBD2. The ends lost 3 bases at V and 6 bases at J; junction bases unmatched: 7. The CDR3 spans 14 residues. Germline V gives CDR1 KGHSH, CDR2 LQKENI. The CDR3 DNA reads as TGTGCCAGCTCACCTCCGGGACTAGGAGGCGAGCAGTACTTC. It is translated as CASSPPGLGGEQYF.

The genes are TRBV6-6 and TRBJ2-5; D perhaps matches TRBD2 (6 bases). V was pared by 0 bases and J by 2 bases, with 7 bases between. This CDR3 spans 14 amino acids. Germline CDR1 is MNHNY and CDR2 is SVGAGI (reference sequence). The chain's CDR3 is CASSYSAGQETQYF. The CDR3 DNA reads as TGTGCCAGCAGTTACTCGGCGGGACAAGAGACCCAGTACTTC.

V is TRBV6-5 and J is TRBJ1-2, with 8 nucleotides matching TRBD1. This CDR3 is built from 12 residues. Germline V CDR1 and CDR2: MNHEY, SVGAGI. Losses at the gene ends were 5 bases for V and 8 bases for J; bases not matched to a gene: 4. The CDR3 protein is CASSQGARGYTF. The CDR3 DNA reads TGTGCCAGCAGTCAGGGGGCACGGGGCTACACCTTC.

The gene calls are TRBV5-5 and TRBJ1-5; the D gene is possibly TRBD1 (5 bases). Germline lookup yields CDR1 SGHKS and CDR2 YYEKEE (reference sequence). This CDR3 region has 14 residues. The ends were cut back, 4 bases at V and 5 bases at J, with 13 bases in the middle. Here the CDR3 reads CASSEVTGYQPQHF. The CDR3 DNA is TGTGCCAGCAGCGAAGTTACAGGATATCAGCCCCAGCATTTT.

The V call is TRBV5-1, the J call TRBJ2-3, with TRBD2 matching 8 bases. The CDR3 covers 15 residues. Germline assignment: CDR1 SGHRS and CDR2 YFSETQ. V shed 7 bases, J shed 0 bases, and the junction held 7 bases outside the gene matches. The CDR3 DNA reads as TGCGCCAGCCGAGAAGCGGGAGTCAGCACAGATACGCAGTATTTT. Its translation is CASREAGVSTDTQYF.

The J gene is TRBJ1-2, the V gene TRBV5-4; D may be TRBD1 (6 bases). The V end was cut by 3 bases, the J end by 8 bases, with 29 bases between. The CDR3 covers 18 residues. Germline V CDR1 and CDR2: SGHNT, YYREEE (reference sequence). The CDR3 is CASSSTGSFLSLFAGYTF. CDR3 coding DNA: TGTGCCAGCAGCTCGACAGGCTCGTTCTTATCGCTGTTCGCCGGCTACACCTTC.

The V and J genes are TRBV11-2 and TRBJ2-2; 8 positions agree with TRBD1. CDR1 and CDR2 from the germline V gene are SGHAT and FQNNGV. V was clipped by 3 bases and J by 4 bases; unmatched bases: 4. The CDR3 sequence is 15 residues long. The CDR3 DNA is TGTGCCAGCAGCTTTCGACAGGGGACCACCGGGGAGCTGTTTTTT. This gives the protein CASSFRQGTTGELFF.

The rearrangement uses TRBV19 and TRBJ2-7; 10 bases align to TRBD2. The CDR3 is 14 amino acids. Per the germline V gene, CDR1 is LNHDA and CDR2 is SQIVND (reference sequence). The ends lost 6 bases at V and 3 bases at J; junction bases unmatched: 5. The CDR3 reads CASRRTSGNYEQYF. CDR3 DNA sequence: TGTGCCAGTAGAAGGACTAGCGGCAACTACGAGCAGTACTTC.